The clone carrying this TCR beta chain was detected only once. The data are from a study of T cells in Graves' hyperthyroidism and ophthalmopathy. Graves' hyperthyroidism is called stable when ophthalmopathy does not progress within 18 months. The CDR3 is 18 amino acids. V dropped 3 bases and J dropped 4; count of bases not matched to a gene: 5. Amplification of TCR beta CDR3 regions used RNA as the template. HTBI primers were used for first-round RT-PCR of the TCR CDR3. TCRdb called the multiplex PCR reads again in MiXCR, with one record for every CDR3 protein. The sample contains under 400,000 distinct CDR3 sequences, roughly a fifth of which appear only once.

This TCR was sampled from a woman in her fifties or sixties with Graves' hyperthyroidism. Sequenced input: blood. The rearrangement joins TRBV12-3 or TRBV12-4 to TRBJ2-2; TRBD2 matches 16 bases. The CDR3 region is CASSFGTSGRATTGELFF. In nucleotides, the CDR3 is TGTGCCAGCAGTTTCGGGACTAGCGGGAGGGCGACCACCGGGGAGCTGTTTTTT.